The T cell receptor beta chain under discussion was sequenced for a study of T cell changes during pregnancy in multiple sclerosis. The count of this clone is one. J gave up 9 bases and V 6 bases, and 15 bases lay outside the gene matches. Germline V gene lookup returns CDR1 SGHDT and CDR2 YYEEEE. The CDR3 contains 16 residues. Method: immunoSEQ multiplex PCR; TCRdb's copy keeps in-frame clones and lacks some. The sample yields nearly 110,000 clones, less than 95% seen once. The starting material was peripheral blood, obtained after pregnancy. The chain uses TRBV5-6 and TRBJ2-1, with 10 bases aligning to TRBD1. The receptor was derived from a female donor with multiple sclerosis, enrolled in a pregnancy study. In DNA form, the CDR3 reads TGTGCCAGCACCTACTACCCGACAGGGGGCGGAGGTGAGCAGTTCTTC. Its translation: CASTYYPTGGGGEQFF.